This is a list of T cell receptor beta chains from one sample in a study of shared clonotypes between healthy human individuals. Generated by immunoSEQ multiplex PCR, the TCRdb table keeps only in-frame clones and is missing some. The data contain about 2.5 million clones, 85% to 95% of them seen just once; the ten biggest clones take up 0.37%. Source material: naive CD4+ T cells from PBMCs. The receptors come from a man aged 18 to 29 in good health. Some clones in this sample may be carry-over from other donors' samples. The CDR3 runs from the conserved cysteine through the conserved F or W. The D gene is left open where the match is weak. Size tells how often a clone was seen (once, few, many) or the class of an expanded clone, and some rows leave it out.

TGTGCCAGCAGCAACGGGAGTACCTATCGGGGCTACGAGCAGTACTTC	CASSNGSTYRGYEQYF	.	TRBJ2-7	.	TRBV21-1
TGTGCCAGCAGCGGACAGGGGGGGAACACTGAAGCTTTCTTT	CASSGQGGNTEAFF	few	TRBJ1-1	TRBD1	TRBV2
TGTGCCAGCAGCCCTTATCCCGGGACAGGGAAGGAGACCCAGTACTTC	CASSPYPGTGKETQYF	once	TRBJ2-5	TRBD1	TRBV9
TGCGCCAGCAGCCAGACGACTAGCGGGACAAGGGAGACCCAGTACTTC	CASSQTTSGTRETQYF	.	TRBJ2-5	TRBD2	TRBV4-1
TGTGCCAGCAGTTTAGAAGGGCAGGGGCGCTACAATGAGCAGTTCTTC	CASSLEGQGRYNEQFF	.	TRBJ2-1	.	TRBV28
TGCGCCAGCAGCCAAGATCGTTTCATGAACACTGAAGCTTTCTTT	CASSQDRFMNTEAFF	few	TRBJ1-1	.	TRBV4-3
TGCAGGGCCGAGGGGGGCTCTCTTGGCACTGAAGCTTTCTTT	CRAEGGSLGTEAFF	.	TRBJ1-1	.	TRBV29-1
TGTGCCAGCAGCCTCCGCTCGGGGGACGAGCAGTACTTC	CASSLRSGDEQYF	.	TRBJ2-7	.	TRBV7-2
TGTGCCAGCAGCGCGAGACTAGCGGGGGACGAGCAGTACTTC	CASSARLAGDEQYF	.	TRBJ2-7	TRBD2	TRBV9
TGCGCCAGCAGGTTTACCGGGACTCCCCTCCCAGATACGCAGTATTTT	CASRFTGTPLPDTQYF	.	TRBJ2-3	.	TRBV5-1
TGTGCCAGCAGCTTGGTAGGGTTTGACGGGGAGCTGTTTTTT	CASSLVGFDGELFF	.	TRBJ2-2	.	TRBV5-4
TGTGCCAGCAGCGTTCGGAGCCTGGACACTGAAGCTTTCTTT	CASSVRSLDTEAFF	few	TRBJ1-1	.	TRBV9
TGTGCCATCAGTGGTACTGGGACAGGAAGGACGAACACCATATATTTT	CAISGTGTGRTNTIYF	.	TRBJ1-3	TRBD1	TRBV10-3
TGTGCCAGCTCACCGGATGCTAGTACAGGGCAGCCCCAGCATTTT	CASSPDASTGQPQHF	.	TRBJ1-5	.	TRBV18
TGTGCCAGCCGACTACCGGGACAGGGTTCGGTAGGCTACACCTTC	CASRLPGQGSVGYTF	.	TRBJ1-2	TRBD1	TRBV6-5
TGTGCCAGCAGGGTCGGGGCGGGGGCCAAAAACATTCAGTACTTC	CASRVGAGAKNIQYF	.	TRBJ2-4	.	TRBV2
TGTGCCAATTCAGACAGGATGAACACTGAAGCTTTCTTT	CANSDRMNTEAFF	.	TRBJ1-1	.	TRBV10-3
TGTGCCAGCAGTTTAGCGGCTAGCACAGATACGCAGTATTTT	CASSLAASTDTQYF	.	TRBJ2-3	.	TRBV2
TGTGCCAGCAGTACGGACGGAGGGGCTGAAGCTTTCTTT	CASSTDGGAEAFF	.	TRBJ1-1	.	TRBV6-5
TGCGCCAGCAGCCAACAGGGGTCCGAGCAGTACTTC	CASSQQGSEQYF	.	TRBJ2-7	TRBD1	TRBV5-1
TGTGCCAGCAGTGCCTCACAGGGGGTAAGGACCGGGGAGCTGTTTTTT	CASSASQGVRTGELFF	.	TRBJ2-2	TRBD1	TRBV27
TGTGCCAGCAGTTTGCCCAGGGGCAGCACTGAAGCTTTCTTT	CASSLPRGSTEAFF	.	TRBJ1-1	.	TRBV6-6
TGTGCCAGCAGCTTAGAGAGCGGCACTGAAGCTTTCTTT	CASSLESGTEAFF	.	TRBJ1-1	.	TRBV7-9
TGTGCCAGCTCAGACAGGAGCCGTTACAATGAGCAGTTCTTC	CASSDRSRYNEQFF	.	TRBJ2-1	.	TRBV2
TGCGCCAGCAGCCGGACCACCAACACCGGGGAGCTGTTTTTT	CASSRTTNTGELFF	once	TRBJ2-2	.	TRBV5-1
TGTGCCAGCAGTTTAGTCGCCGGGGAGCTGTTTTTT	CASSLVAGELFF	.	TRBJ2-2	.	TRBV28
TGCGCCAGCAGCCCTCGGCTAGCGGTAAGCTCCTACGAGCAGTACTTC	CASSPRLAVSSYEQYF	.	TRBJ2-7	TRBD2	TRBV4-1
TGCAGCGTTGATGCAGGAACAGATACGCAGTATTTT	CSVDAGTDTQYF	once	TRBJ2-3	.	TRBV29-1
TGTGCCAGCAGCTTAAGAAGGGGCAATCAGCCCCAGCATTTT	CASSLRRGNQPQHF	once	TRBJ1-5	.	TRBV7-3
TGTGCCAGCAGTCGGACTACTATCCAGGTGAAAGGTGGGGACACCTTC	CASSRTTIQVKGGDTF	once	TRBJ1-2	.	TRBV6-6
TGTGCCAGCAGTTTTGGGGGAAACTATGGCTACACCTTC	CASSFGGNYGYTF	.	TRBJ1-2	.	TRBV28
TGTGCCAGCAGCCCGACGGGACAGCACAATGGCTACACCTTC	CASSPTGQHNGYTF	.	TRBJ1-2	TRBD1	TRBV28
TGTGCCAGCAGTTCCCCCCGCAGCGGGAGGGCCTATGAGCAGTTCTTC	CASSSPRSGRAYEQFF	.	TRBJ2-1	TRBD2	TRBV6-5
TGCGCCAGCAGCCAGAGGACACAGGGGCTGGGTGAGCAGTTCTTC	CASSQRTQGLGEQFF	.	TRBJ2-1	TRBD1	TRBV4-1
TGTGCCAGCAGTCCCCGGACAGGGGGCTGGGAGCAGTACTTC	CASSPRTGGWEQYF	.	TRBJ2-7	TRBD1	TRBV6-7
TGTGCCAGCAGCTCCCTCCGGGGAACAGATACGCAGTATTTT	CASSSLRGTDTQYF	.	TRBJ2-3	.	TRBV7-3
TGTGCCAGCTCAGTCACCTTAGGACAAGCTAGGAACACCGGGGAGCTGTTTTTT	CASSVTLGQARNTGELFF	.	TRBJ2-2	.	TRBV18
TGTGCCAGCAGTGTGGCAGGGGGCTATGGCTACACCTTC	CASSVAGGYGYTF	.	TRBJ1-2	TRBD1	TRBV6-1
TGTGCCAGCAGCTTTTCTAGCGGGAGACATCGCGATGAGCAGTTCTTC	CASSFSSGRHRDEQFF	.	TRBJ2-1	TRBD2	TRBV11-1
TGTGCCAGCAGCCAACCGGGCTCCTACGAGCAGTACTTC	CASSQPGSYEQYF	.	TRBJ2-7	.	TRBV6-1
TGTGCCAGCAGCGTACCCGGCCAGCGCTACACCTTC	CASSVPGQRYTF	.	TRBJ1-2	.	TRBV9
TGTGCCAGCAGCTCCGTACGGGCTTACTACGAGCAGTACTTC	CASSSVRAYYEQYF	.	TRBJ2-7	.	TRBV7-8
TGTGCCAGCAGCTCCGGGACTAGCGGATACAATGAGCAGTTCTTC	CASSSGTSGYNEQFF	.	TRBJ2-1	TRBD2	TRBV7-9
TGTGCCATCAGTGAGTTACAGAGGGGCCAGATGGCCCAGTACTTC	CAISELQRGQMAQYF	.	TRBJ2-5	.	TRBV10-3
TGTGCCAGCAGCTTATTTGGTGTATGGTCTGGGGCCAACGTCCTGACTTTC	CASSLFGVWSGANVLTF	.	TRBJ2-6	.	TRBV7-2
TGTGCCAGCAGCTTATATTATCGGAACTCGAAAACTCAAGGGGCTCATAATTCACCCCTCCACTTT	CASSLYYRNSKTQGAHNSPLHF	.	TRBJ1-6	.	TRBV7-3
TGTGCCTGGAGTCCACGGGGGGAGACCCAGTACTTC	CAWSPRGETQYF	.	TRBJ2-5	.	TRBV30
TGTGCCAGCAGTTACTCGGACAGGCGGGGAGAGGGCTACACCTTC	CASSYSDRRGEGYTF	.	TRBJ1-2	TRBD1	TRBV28
TGTGCCAGCAGTTTCAGTGGTAGCAATCAGCCCCAGCATTTT	CASSFSGSNQPQHF	.	TRBJ1-5	.	TRBV6-1
TGCGCCAGCAGCTTGGCGGAGAATCTCCGGACCGGGGAGCTGTTTTTT	CASSLAENLRTGELFF	.	TRBJ2-2	.	TRBV5-1
TGTGCCAGCAGCTTCGTCAGGAGCCACGAGCAGTACTTC	CASSFVRSHEQYF	.	TRBJ2-7	.	TRBV5-6
TGTGCCACCAGCAGAGATATCGCAGGGTCGGGAAACACCATATATTTT	CATSRDIAGSGNTIYF	.	TRBJ1-3	.	TRBV15
TGTGCCAGCAGCTTAGGTCCTCCCGGACTCTTTAATGAAAAACTGTTTTTT	CASSLGPPGLFNEKLFF	.	TRBJ1-4	.	TRBV7-2
TGTGCCAGCTCACCTGTCGGACAGGGGGCTTACAATGAGCAGTTCTTC	CASSPVGQGAYNEQFF	.	TRBJ2-1	TRBD1	TRBV18
TGTGCCAGCAGCGTAATGGGGCCCGATACGCAGTATTTT	CASSVMGPDTQYF	.	TRBJ2-3	.	TRBV9
TGTGCCAGCACGGGGACTAGCGGGGCCCCCGCGGCAGAGCAGTTCTTC	CASTGTSGAPAAEQFF	once	TRBJ2-1	TRBD2	TRBV27
TGTGCCAGCAGCTTAAGCAGAACCGGGGAGCTGTTTTTT	CASSLSRTGELFF	.	TRBJ2-2	.	TRBV7-2
TGTGCCAGCAGTGAATTTTCCAGGGCTACAGGAAACACCATATATTTT	CASSEFSRATGNTIYF	.	TRBJ1-3	.	TRBV2
TGTGCCAGCAGACCCTGGACTAGCGGGAACGATGAGCAGTTCTTC	CASRPWTSGNDEQFF	once	TRBJ2-1	TRBD2	TRBV27